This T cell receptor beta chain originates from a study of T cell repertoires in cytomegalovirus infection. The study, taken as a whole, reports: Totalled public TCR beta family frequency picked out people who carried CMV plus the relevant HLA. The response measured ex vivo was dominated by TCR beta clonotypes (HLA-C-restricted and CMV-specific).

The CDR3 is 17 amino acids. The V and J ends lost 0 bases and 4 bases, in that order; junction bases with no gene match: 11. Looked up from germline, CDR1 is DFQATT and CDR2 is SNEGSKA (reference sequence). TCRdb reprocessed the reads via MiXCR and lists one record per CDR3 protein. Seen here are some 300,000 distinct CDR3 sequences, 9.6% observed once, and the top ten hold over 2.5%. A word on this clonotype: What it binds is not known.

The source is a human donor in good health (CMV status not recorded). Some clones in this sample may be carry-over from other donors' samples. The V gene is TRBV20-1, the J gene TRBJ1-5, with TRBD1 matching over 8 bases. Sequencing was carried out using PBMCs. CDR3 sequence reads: CSAREARAGGRNQPQHF. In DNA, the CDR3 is TGCAGTGCTAGAGAGGCGCGGGCAGGGGGCCGAAATCAGCCCCAGCATTTT.